Listed below are T cell receptor beta chains from one sample, sequenced in a study of T cells in Graves' hyperthyroidism and ophthalmopathy. In TCRdb, the multiplex PCR reads were re-called with MiXCR into one record per CDR3 protein. In the table there are 620,000 or so distinct CDR3 sequences, roughly 15% of which are singletons. The material sequenced was blood. The receptors stem from a woman aged 45-59 years with Graves' ophthalmopathy. CDR3s include the opening cysteine and the closing phenylalanine or tryptophan. A D gene is named only where the DNA matches it firmly. Rows may omit the clone size; those that give it use once, few, many or a size class.

clone size,J gene,CDR3 length,D gene,V gene,CDR3 DNA,CDR3 protein
many,TRBJ1-1,13,-,TRBV3-1,TGTGCCAGCAGCCAAGACAGGAGAACTGAAGCTTTCTTT,CASSQDRRTEAFF
few,TRBJ1-3,13,-,TRBV28,TGTGCCAGCAGTCGATCAACTGGAAACACCATATATTTT,CASSRSTGNTIYF
-,TRBJ2-3,16,TRBD2,TRBV9,TGTGCCAGCGGCGTAGCTAGGGGACTAGTCACAGATACGCAGTATTTT,CASGVARGLVTDTQYF
-,TRBJ1-5,16,-,TRBV6-1,TGTGCCAGCAGAGTACTCGGGGGGGATGGTAATCAGCCCCAGCATTTT,CASRVLGGDGNQPQHF
-,TRBJ2-1,18,-,TRBV4-3,TGCGCCAGCAGCCAAGAACTCGGTGGGAGGTATGCCTACAATGAGCAGTTCTTC,CASSQELGGRYAYNEQFF
-,TRBJ2-7,15,-,TRBV12-3/TRBV12-4,TGTGCCAGCAGTTTAAGGGGGGGGGGGGGGGACGAGCAGTACTTC,CASSLRGGGGDEQYF
many,TRBJ2-5,14,-,TRBV11-2,TGTGCCAGCAGCTTACTGCGAGCAGAAGAGACCCAGTACTTC,CASSLLRAEETQYF
many,TRBJ1-2,14,-,TRBV5-1,TGCGCCAGCAGCTCCCCGGGGGTGAGGTATGGCTACACCTTC,CASSSPGVRYGYTF
few,TRBJ2-5,14,TRBD2,TRBV7-6,TGTGCCAGCCGCCTACTAGCGGGACAAGAGACCCAGTACTTC,CASRLLAGQETQYF
many,TRBJ1-4,15,TRBD1,TRBV30,TGTGCCTGGAGCTACCGACAGGGGCTTAATGAAAAACTGTTTTTT,CAWSYRQGLNEKLFF
many,TRBJ1-4,15,-,TRBV7-2,TGTGCCAGCAGCTTAATCGGGGGAACTAATGAAAAACTGTTTTTT,CASSLIGGTNEKLFF
many,TRBJ2-2,16,TRBD1,TRBV12-3/TRBV12-4,TGTGCCAGCAGTTTAATAGGGACAGGTTCCACCGGGGAGCTGTTTTTT,CASSLIGTGSTGELFF
many,TRBJ2-3,16,TRBD2,TRBV3-1,TGTGCCAGCAGCCAAGGACTAGCGGGAGGCGAGGATACGCAGTATTTT,CASSQGLAGGEDTQYF
few,TRBJ2-7,14,-,TRBV9,TGTGCCAGCAGCGTATTCGACAACTCCTACGAGCAGTACTTC,CASSVFDNSYEQYF
many,TRBJ1-2,17,TRBD1,TRBV9,TGTGCCAGCAGCGCCCGGGACAGGCACCTCGCTAACTATGGCTACACCTTC,CASSARDRHLANYGYTF
-,TRBJ1-1,13,-,TRBV6-1,TGTGCCATTTCGACAGTTGGGCTCGCTGAAGCTTTCTTT,CAISTVGLAEAFF
few,TRBJ2-2,14,-,TRBV7-9,TGTGCCACTTGGGGGGTAACGAACACCGGGGAGCTGTTTTTT,CATWGVTNTGELFF
many,TRBJ2-2,17,-,TRBV5-1,TGCGCCAGCAGCATTGTCCGGGACGGCCGGAACACCGGGGAGCTGTTTTTT,CASSIVRDGRNTGELFF
once,TRBJ2-1,16,-,TRBV27,TGTGCCAGCAGTCCATGGGGGACAACCTTGGGGAATGAGCAGTTCTTC,CASSPWGTTLGNEQFF
many,TRBJ2-1,14,-,TRBV12-3/TRBV12-4,TGTGCCAGCAGTTTCCGCCAAAACTACAATGAGCAGTTCTTC,CASSFRQNYNEQFF
many,TRBJ2-3,15,-,TRBV7-2,TGTGCCAGCAGCGTTAGGAGGGAGCGCACAGATACGCAGTATTTT,CASSVRRERTDTQYF
many,TRBJ2-7,15,-,TRBV11-2,TGTGCCAGCAGCCAGCAGGTAGCGCTTGCCTACGAGCAGTACTTC,CASSQQVALAYEQYF
many,TRBJ2-5,15,TRBD2,TRBV11-3,TGTGCCAGCAGCTTAGGGCGGGAGGGCCGAGAGACCCAGTACTTC,CASSLGREGRETQYF
many,TRBJ2-6,14,-,TRBV29-1,TGCAGCGTTGAGAAGGGAGCTGGGGCCAACGTCCTGACTTTC,CSVEKGAGANVLTF
many,TRBJ2-5,15,TRBD2,TRBV14,TGTGCCAGCAGCCAAGATCCTAGCGGGAGCGAGACCCAGTACTTC,CASSQDPSGSETQYF
-,TRBJ2-3,15,TRBD2,TRBV24-1,TGTGCCACCAGTGTAACTAGCGGGAGGGCGAATACGCAGTATTTT,CATSVTSGRANTQYF
-,TRBJ2-7,14,-,TRBV7-9,TGCGCCAGCAGCCAAGATTTTTTAGGAGGCGAGCAGTACTTC,CASSQDFLGGEQYF
-,TRBJ2-3,17,-,TRBV5-1,TGCGCCAGCAGCTTGAGGGGGGCGCGAGGGACAGCAGATACGCAGTATTTT,CASSLRGARGTADTQYF
-,TRBJ2-7,14,-,TRBV19,TGTGCCAGTAGGAGGACCGTTATGTCCTACGAGCAGTACTTC,CASRRTVMSYEQYF
many,TRBJ2-2,13,-,TRBV27,TGTGCCAGCAGTTCGACTGCTATCGGGGAGCTGTTTTTT,CASSSTAIGELFF
few,TRBJ2-1,17,TRBD2,TRBV5-1,TGCGCCAGCAGCTTGGAGGGCGGGAGGAGCTCCTACAATGAGCAGTTCTTC,CASSLEGGRSSYNEQFF
many,TRBJ2-5,14,TRBD2,TRBV28,TGTGCCAGCAGCCTGACTAGCGGGGAGGCGACCCAGTACTTC,CASSLTSGEATQYF
many,TRBJ1-1,17,TRBD1,TRBV28,TGTGCCAGCAGTTTATTTCCCGCGACAGGGAGCGGCACTGAAGCTTTCTTT,CASSLFPATGSGTEAFF
many,TRBJ2-2,14,-,TRBV7-3,TGTGCCAGCAGTGACGGGGTGCACACCGGGGAGCTGTTTTTT,CASSDGVHTGELFF
-,TRBJ1-1,15,TRBD1,TRBV9,TGTGCCAGCAGCGAGAGCCTCGGGACAGGGTATGGGGCTTTCTTT,CASSESLGTGYGAFF
many,TRBJ2-7,16,TRBD2,TRBV4-1,TGCGCCAGCAGCCGAACTAGCGGGAGCCTCTCCTACGAGCAGTACTTC,CASSRTSGSLSYEQYF
many,TRBJ2-1,17,-,TRBV7-8,TGTGCCAGCAGCTTAGCCCGAGTCCACCCGGAAAAAAATGAGCAGTTCTTC,CASSLARVHPEKNEQFF
few,TRBJ2-1,16,-,TRBV20-1,TGCAGTGCTAGTAATTGGCGGGATCCCGCATACAATGAGCAGTTCTTC,CSASNWRDPAYNEQFF
many,TRBJ2-1,16,-,TRBV7-2,TGTGCCAGCAGCTTAGCCGGGATCAGCTCCTACAATGAGCAGTTCTTC,CASSLAGISSYNEQFF
-,TRBJ2-6,14,-,TRBV6-2/TRBV6-3,TGTGCCAGCAGTATTCGCTCTGGGGCCAACGTCCTGACTTTC,CASSIRSGANVLTF
-,TRBJ2-3,17,-,TRBV13,TGTGCCAGCAGCTTCGGGGGATGGCAGGGCGACACAGATACGCAGTATTTT,CASSFGGWQGDTDTQYF
few,TRBJ1-5,14,TRBD1,TRBV12-3/TRBV12-4,TGTACCAGCAGGGGGACAGATAGCAATCAGCCCCAGCATTTT,CTSRGTDSNQPQHF
many,TRBJ1-5,16,-,TRBV20-1,TGCAGTGCTAGAGATCTGGCGGGGGCCGGCAATCAGCCCCAGCATTTT,CSARDLAGAGNQPQHF
many,TRBJ2-1,13,-,TRBV30,TGTGCCTGGAGTGTAGGTATTGACAATGAGCAGTTCTTC,CAWSVGIDNEQFF
many,TRBJ2-5,15,-,TRBV11-2,TGTGCCAGCAGCTTAGCCGGGGCGTTGCAAGAGACCCAGTACTTC,CASSLAGALQETQYF